This TCR beta chain originates from a study of T cell responses to AZD1222 COVID-19 vaccine. The CDR3 consists of 13 residues. The germline CDR1 and CDR2 sequences are MNHEY and SVGAGI. The V end was cut by 8 bases, the J end by 9 bases, with 19 bases between. Findings and caveats of the study: Reportedly, close to half of spike-specific TCRs are directed against unmutated variant regions.

Profiled with immunoSEQ multiplex PCR; TCRdb holds only in-frame clones, not every one. The repertoire holds about 150,000 clones, with about 92% as singletons. Note on this clone: Its specificity is not known.

The source is an adult in good health. The input for sequencing was peripheral blood, taken on day 0 of AZD1222 vaccination. J is TRBJ2-5 and V is TRBV6-5; D unclear. The CDR3: CASPKDGSEAQYF. The CDR3 coding sequence is TGTGCCAGCCCCAAGGACGGTTCCGAGGCCCAGTACTTC.